This T cell receptor (beta chain) was recorded in a study of cytomegalovirus exposure and HLA in healthy donors. The PCR was carried out with 60 Vbeta primers and 13 Jbeta primers. Only in-frame clones appear in the TCRdb table, and some are missing; sequencing was by immunoSEQ multiplex PCR. This repertoire includes approximately 120,000 clones. The length of the CDR3 is 13 residues. In germline, CDR1 is MDHEN, CDR2 SYDVKM. Trimming pared 6 bases from V and 6 bases from J, leaving 14 bases between. Of note for this clone: What it binds is not known.

Points from the study as a whole: Earlier analysis looked at TCR beta V segments, and most were productive about 87% or about 30% of the time.

Sequenced input: PBMCs. This TCR came from a man between 18 and 35 years old in good health and CMV-seronegative. The V and J genes are TRBV28 and TRBJ1-2; D not resolved. DNA of the CDR3: TGTGCCAGCAGGAAGGTGGCGGATGATGGCTACACCTTC. Encoded protein: CASRKVADDGYTF.